The 29 T cell receptor beta chains given below trace back to one sample, sequenced in a study of PD-1 blockade in classical Hodgkin lymphoma. TCRdb keeps only in-frame clones here, not all; method: immunoSEQ multiplex PCR. The sample shows roughly 70,000 clones, over 90% of them seen only once. Sample time point: newly diagnosed, previously untreated cHL patient sample. The specimen sequenced was peripheral blood mononuclear cells (PBMCs). Receptors originate from a human donor with classical Hodgkin lymphoma.

This sequence joins TRBV7-9 and TRBJ2-4, with 7 bases aligning to TRBD1. J gave up 3 bases and V 5 bases, and 1 base lay outside the gene matches. Germline V gives CDR1 SEHNR, CDR2 FQNEAQ (reference sequence). This CDR3 contains 13 residues. Here the CDR3 reads CASSRTGKNIQYF. CDR3 DNA: TGTGCCAGCAGCCGGACAGGCAAAAACATTCAGTACTTC.

With regard to this clone: One end of the junction does not line up with germline, which may come from a read error. The CDR3 DNA sequence: TGTGCCAGCAGTAAATTCGACAGGCCCCACTATGGCTACGCCTTC. It translates to CASSKFDRPHYGYAF. This chain joins TRBV9 and TRBJ1-2, with D perhaps matching TRBD1 (6 bases). The germline V gene encodes CDR1 SGDLS and CDR2 YYNGEE. The CDR3 runs to 15 residues.

CDR3 protein: CASSRTANSNQPQHF. The CDR3 DNA sequence: TGTGCCAGCAGCCGGACAGCCAATAGCAATCAGCCCCAGCATTTT. The rearrangement links TRBV7-2 to TRBJ1-5; a possible D gene is TRBD1 (6 bases). The V gene lost 5 bases and the J gene lost 0 bases, with 11 bases spanning the gap. The CDR3 is 15 residues long. The germline CDR1 and CDR2 sequences are SGHTA and FQGNSA. Using reference TRBV7-2 and TRBJ1-5 for the parts outside the CDR3, the full variable domain is GAGVSQSPSNKVTEKGKDVELRCDPISGHTALYWYRQSLGQGLEFLIYFQGNSAPDKSGLPSDRFSAERTGGSVSTLTIQRTQQEDSAVYLCASSRTANSNQPQHFGDGTRLSIL.

The chain is built from TRBV29-1 and TRBJ1-1, with D perhaps matching TRBD1 (5 bases). In germline, CDR1 is SQVTM, CDR2 ANQGSEA. The CDR3 covers 15 residues. The V end lost 1 base, the J end lost 2 bases, and 14 bases lay between the germline ends. The CDR3 loop is CSVEGRQSTNTEAFF. In DNA, the CDR3 is TGCAGCGTTGAAGGCCGACAGAGTACAAACACTGAAGCTTTCTTT.

This clone was seen a single time. The chain couples TRBV6-4 to TRBJ2-1; 9 bases line up with TRBD2. The CDR3 spans 17 residues. Per the germline V gene, CDR1 is MRHNA and CDR2 is SNTAGT. V shed 3 bases and J 6 bases; nucleotides not matched to a gene: 12. The CDR3 is CASSDRMISGGTNEQFF. CDR3 nucleotide sequence: TGTGCCAGCAGTGATCGTATGATAAGCGGGGGGACCAATGAGCAGTTCTTC.

The chain carries TRBV4-2 and TRBJ1-6, with 7 nucleotides matching TRBD1. The germline V gene has CDR1 LGHNA and CDR2 YNFKEQ. Trimming took 4 bases from V and 5 from J; bases not matched to a gene: 8. The CDR3 has 16 residues. The CDR3 sequence is CASSLRQGWDNSPLHF. The CDR3 bases are TGTGCCAGCAGCCTTAGACAGGGCTGGGATAATTCACCCCTCCACTTT.

The V gene is TRBV11-2, the J gene TRBJ1-1; D unresolved. Per germline, CDR1 SGHAT and CDR2 FQNNGV. The CDR3 sequence is 13 residues long. V gave up 5 bases and J gave up 1 base, with 8 bases separating them. CDR3 region: CASSPTRNTEAFF. The DNA of the CDR3 is TGTGCCAGCAGCCCCACGAGGAACACTGAAGCTTTCTTT.

This sequence joins TRBV11-2 and TRBJ1-5; D ambiguous. V was clipped by 5 bases and J by 0 bases, with 11 bases between them. The germline gives CDR1 SGHAT, CDR2 FQNNGV. This CDR3 has 15 amino acids. DNA for the CDR3: TGTGCCAGCAGCCTACGGGGAGATAGCAATCAGCCCCAGCATTTT. Protein: CASSLRGDSNQPQHF.

The chain uses TRBV2 and TRBJ1-2; 8 bases are a match to TRBD1. The germline V gene encodes CDR1 SNHLY and CDR2 FYNNEI. There are 14 residues in the CDR3. V trimming: 1 base; J trimming: 7 bases; junction bases outside the gene matches: 5. The CDR3 loop reads CASSEGHRGSGYTF. The DNA for the CDR3 is TGTGCCAGCAGTGAAGGCCACAGGGGGTCTGGCTACACCTTC.

V gene TRBV19 combines with J gene TRBJ1-2; TRBD1 matches at 10 bases. The CDR3 consists of 13 residues. The ends lost 5 bases at V and 5 bases at J; junction bases unmatched: 2. Germline CDR1 LNHDA, CDR2 SQIVND (reference sequence). CDR3 residues: CASSLGQGYGYTF. CDR3 sequence (DNA): TGTGCCAGTAGTTTGGGACAGGGGTATGGCTACACCTTC.

The rearrangement uses TRBV27 and TRBJ2-3; TRBD2 might be the D (6 bases). In germline, CDR1 is MNHEY, CDR2 SMNVEV (reference sequence). The CDR3 has 16 residues. V lost 1 base and J lost 5, with 16 bases in between. The CDR3 DNA reads TGTGCCAGCAGTTTATTTTCTCGGGAGAGGGGAGATACGCAGTATTTT. This codes for CASSLFSRERGDTQYF.

The rearrangement joins TRBV5-1 to TRBJ2-5; 10 bases are a match to TRBD1. Germline V gene sequence: CDR1 SGHRS, CDR2 YFSETQ. With V trimmed by 8 bases and J by 1 base, 8 bases remained unmatched. The CDR3 totals 15 residues. CDR3 loop: CASSQRTGGQETQYF. CDR3 in DNA: TGCGCCAGTTCCCAGCGGACAGGGGGCCAAGAGACCCAGTACTTC.

In this sample, this clone turned up a few times. The gene calls are TRBV5-8 and TRBJ2-2; no clear D gene. The V gene lost 0 bases and the J gene lost 8 bases, with 14 bases spanning the gap. The CDR3 is made up of 15 amino acids. Looked up from germline, CDR1 is SGHTS and CDR2 is YDEGEE. The CDR3 protein is CASSLAIRSTGELFF. The CDR3 bases are TGTGCCAGCAGCTTGGCAATCAGGTCCACTGGGGAGCTGTTTTTT. Combining the CDR3 with reference TRBV5-8 and TRBJ2-2 gives the whole variable domain EAGVTQSPTHLIKTRGQQATLRCSPISGHTSVYWYQQALGLGLQFLLWYDEGEERNRGNFPPRFSGRQFPNYSSELNVNALELEDSALYLCASSLAIRSTGELFFGEGSRLTVL.

This clone is a singleton in its sample. The chain recombines TRBV7-9 with TRBJ1-1; D unclear. With 8 bases removed from V and 2 bases from J, the gap between germline ends came to 12 bases. This CDR3 comprises 13 residues. Germline CDR1 reads SEHNR; CDR2 reads FQNEAQ (reference sequence). CDR3 residues: CASALRVNTEAFF. CDR3 coding DNA: TGTGCCAGCGCCCTACGAGTTAACACTGAAGCTTTCTTT.

This rearrangement joins TRBV6-5 to TRBJ2-7; 7 nucleotides align to TRBD1. CDR1 and CDR2 from the germline V gene are MNHEY and SVGAGI. This CDR3 is built from 13 residues. V lost 6 bases and J lost 2; bases outside the gene matches: 4. The CDR3 sequence: CASRRTGAYEQYF. CDR3 DNA: TGTGCCAGCAGGAGGACAGGCGCCTACGAGCAGTACTTC.

CDR3 nucleotide sequence: TGCGCCAGCAGCCAAGCTGGCGTAAGCACAGATACGCAGTATTTT. This encodes CASSQAGVSTDTQYF. The chain couples TRBV4-3 to TRBJ2-3; D is unclear. The CDR3 covers 15 residues. CDR1 and CDR2 (germline): LGHNA, YSLEER. V was cut by 1 base and J by 0 bases, with 8 bases left in between.

This chain links TRBV7-2 with TRBJ2-7; 9 bases fit TRBD2. V gave up 1 base and J gave up 4 bases; unmatched junction bases: 8. The CDR3 runs 16 residues. Germline loops: CDR1 SGHTA, CDR2 FQGNSA. CDR3 in DNA: TGTGCCAGCAGCTTAGTGGCTAGCGGGGCCGTGTACGAGCAGTACTTC. Its protein product is CASSLVASGAVYEQYF.

This clone was seen just once. V is TRBV19 and J is TRBJ2-1; possibly TRBD1 for D (6 bases). V lost 6 bases to trimming and J lost 9 bases, with 18 bases between them. Germline lookup yields CDR1 LNHDA and CDR2 SQIVND (reference sequence). This CDR3 comprises 14 residues. The CDR3 region is CASRGAPRGGEQFF. CDR3 nucleotides: TGTGCCAGTAGGGGGGCCCCTCGGGGTGGTGAGCAGTTCTTC.

V gene TRBV4-2 combines with J gene TRBJ2-2, with D possibly being TRBD1 or TRBD2 (6 bases each). Trimming took 1 base from V and 3 from J, leaving 12 bases between them. This CDR3 region has 16 residues. Germline V CDR1 and CDR2: LGHNA, YNFKEQ. The CDR3: CASSQGRGAHTGELFF. CDR3 in DNA: TGTGCCAGCAGCCAAGGTAGGGGGGCGCACACCGGGGAGCTGTTTTTT.

This clone was found once. The genes are TRBV9 and TRBJ2-7; D is possibly TRBD1 (6 bases). From germline, CDR1 is SGDLS and CDR2 YYNGEE. V was trimmed by 4 bases and J by 6 bases, leaving 14 bases between them. The CDR3 has 13 residues. Here the CDR3 DNA reads TGTGCCAGCAGCCTGGGGGCTAACGGCGAGCAGTACTTC. This encodes CASSLGANGEQYF.

V is TRBV4-3 and J is TRBJ2-3; 7 nucleotides agree with TRBD1. The germline gives CDR1 LGHNA, CDR2 YSLEER. The V and J ends lost 4 bases and 0 bases, in that order; junction bases with no gene match: 16. This CDR3 region has 19 residues. The CDR3 DNA is TGCGCCAGCAGCCCCTCGTTGACAGGGACGATCACTAGCACAGATACGCAGTATTTT. Protein product: CASSPSLTGTITSTDTQYF.

This clone was counted once. The chain uses TRBV11-2 and TRBJ1-2; D might be TRBD1 (6 bases). This CDR3 has 14 residues. The ends were cut back, 4 bases at V and 5 bases at J, with 14 bases in the middle. Germline CDR1 is SGHAT and CDR2 is FQNNGV. This chain's CDR3 is CASSSLQGVYGYTF. Here the CDR3 DNA reads TGTGCCAGCAGCTCCTTACAGGGAGTTTATGGCTACACCTTC.

This clone has just one count. The chain employs TRBV5-1 and TRBJ2-7; maybe TRBD1 (6 bases). CDR3 length: 16 amino acids. The germline gives CDR1 SGHRS, CDR2 YFSETQ. Trimming took off 0 bases at V and 3 bases at J, with 16 bases between the two ends. This CDR3 reads CASSLGAGGQIYEQYF. CDR3 DNA: TGCGCCAGCAGCTTGGGGGCCGGAGGACAGATCTACGAGCAGTACTTC.

The chain has TRBV18 and TRBJ1-1; tentative D call: TRBD1 (6 bases). The V gene lost 5 bases and the J gene lost 11 bases, with 18 bases spanning the gap. CDR1 and CDR2 from the germline V gene are KGHSH and LQKENI. This CDR3 contains 13 residues. The chain's CDR3 is CASSKLREGVAFF. CDR3 bases: TGTGCCAGCTCAAAACTTCGCGAGGGGGTTGCTTTCTTT.

The chain links TRBV28 to TRBJ2-3; tentative D call: TRBD2 (6 bases). V lost 3 bases and J 2 bases, leaving 9 bases between the germline ends. This CDR3 region has 14 residues. CDR1 MDHEN and CDR2 SYDVKM come from the germline V gene. The CDR3 loop is CASSFGGNTDTQYF. The CDR3 bases are TGTGCCAGCAGTTTCGGCGGGAACACAGATACGCAGTATTTT.

This chain links TRBV6-4 with TRBJ2-3; D is possibly TRBD1 or TRBD2 (6 bases each). V dropped 4 bases and J dropped 4 bases, with 12 bases sitting between them. Germline V gene data show CDR1 as MRHNA and CDR2 as SNTAGT. The CDR3 runs to 14 residues. CDR3 DNA: TGTGCCAGCAGTGTGGGGGGCGACCCAGATACGCAGTATTTT. Encoded protein: CASSVGGDPDTQYF.

This clone was observed a few times. The V and J genes are TRBV7-3 and TRBJ2-3; D might be TRBD1 (6 bases). V lost 3 bases, J lost 0 bases, and 7 bases lay in between. The CDR3 is made up of 14 amino acids. Germline V CDR1 and CDR2: SGHTA, FQGTGA. Here the CDR3 reads CASSFGGSTDTQYF. The CDR3 DNA sequence: TGTGCCAGCAGCTTTGGGGGCAGCACAGATACGCAGTATTTT.

This rearrangement joins TRBV10-2 to TRBJ2-3; TRBD2 matches 7 bases. Germline CDR1 and CDR2: WSHSY and SAAADI. V lost 0 bases and J lost 5; bases outside the gene matches: 11. The CDR3 consists of 17 residues. The CDR3 DNA reads TGCGCCAGCAGTGAGTCTGTCGGGAGGAGGTTGGAAGATACGCAGTATTTT. It specifies CASSESVGRRLEDTQYF.

In DNA form, the CDR3 reads TGCGCCAGCAGCCAAGTAGATTACACTGAAGCTTTCTTT. Residues: CASSQVDYTEAFF. This chain connects TRBV4-3 to TRBJ1-1; no firm D call. CDR1 is LGHNA, CDR2 YSLEER, per germline. With 1 base removed from V and 3 bases from J, the gap between germline ends came to 6 bases. The CDR3 has 13 amino acids.